One and the same sample provided the 25 T cell receptor beta chains below, sequenced in a study of CD8+ T cells in alopecia areata listed by TCRdb under 2018. Sample treatment or condition, as interpreted from the label and publication: oral pan-JAK inhibitor, 5-10 mg twice daily. Libraries were built with the immunoSEQ multiplex PCR assay. To provide template for TCR sequencing, every sample had RNA extracted and reverse transcribed into cDNA. Entries here come from immuneACCESS through TCRdb and include only in-frame sequences with V and J called. Some clones fail to appear in such tables; in the studies checked, an unresolved V gene covers under half of the shortfall, and the cause of the remainder is unknown. For this sample the table gives roughly 210,000 clones, of which approximately 45% were detected only once. The top ten clones comprise roughly 2.8% of the sample. The sample in question was CD4+ T cells sorted from blood, obtained around week 37, from a patient treated with tofacitinib. The source is a human donor with alopecia areata.

The J gene is TRBJ1-1, the V gene TRBV7-9; D gene unclear. Germline V lookup: CDR1 SEHNR, CDR2 FQNEAQ (reference sequence). V was cut by 7 bases and J by 5 bases, with 14 bases left in between. The CDR3 length is 13 residues. In DNA, the CDR3 is TGTGCCAGCACTAAAACGGGAGGGACTGAAGCTTTCTTT. It encodes CASTKTGGTEAFF.

The chain couples TRBV14 to TRBJ2-3; 11 bases line up with TRBD2. V dropped 4 bases and J dropped 0; count of bases not matched to a gene: 3. CDR1 and CDR2 from the germline V gene are SGHDN and FVKESK. This CDR3 has 16 residues. The CDR3 protein is CASSRTSGSSTDTQYF. In nucleotides, the CDR3 is TGTGCCAGCAGCCGGACTAGCGGGTCTAGCACAGATACGCAGTATTTT. The full variable domain, in which reference TRBV14 and TRBJ2-3 provide the parts outside the CDR3, is EAGVTQFPSHSVIEKGQTVTLRCDPISGHDNLYWYRRVMGKEIKFLLHFVKESKQDESGMPNNRFLAERTGGTYSTLKVQPAELEDSGVYFCASSRTSGSSTDTQYFGPGTRLTVL.

The rearrangement joins TRBV7-2 to TRBJ2-7; TRBD2 matches at 7 bases. The CDR3 loop spans 18 amino acids. Trimming took 0 bases from V and 4 from J; bases not matched to a gene: 15. Germline V CDR1 and CDR2: SGHTA, FQGNSA. The CDR3 DNA follows: TGTGCCAGCAGCTTAGCCATAGTAGGGCGGGAGCGGATATACGAGCAGTACTTC. Translated: CASSLAIVGRERIYEQYF.

In its sample, this clone was seen once. The chain carries TRBV4-3 and TRBJ2-7, with a tentative D call TRBD2 (5 bases). The V and J ends lost 1 base and 0 bases respectively, with 10 bases between them. The CDR3 length is 15 residues. Germline loops: CDR1 LGHNA, CDR2 YSLEER. CDR3: CASSQGPGDSYEQYF. The CDR3 bases are TGCGCCAGCAGCCAAGGCCCCGGGGACTCCTACGAGCAGTACTTC.

The genes are TRBV29-1 and TRBJ1-5, with D unclear. Germline CDR1 and CDR2: SQVTM and ANQGSEA. This CDR3 region has 12 residues. The ends were cut back, 4 bases at V and 0 bases at J, with 4 bases in the middle. This CDR3 is CSVGFSNQPQHF. CDR3 sequence (DNA): TGCAGCGTTGGCTTTAGCAATCAGCCCCAGCATTTT.

The table lists this clone with a few counts. V usage is TRBV19 and J usage is TRBJ2-2, with 7 bases fitting TRBD2. With 4 bases clipped from V and 1 base from J, the junction kept 9 bases outside the gene matches. The CDR3 has 17 residues. Germline V lookup: CDR1 LNHDA, CDR2 SQIVND (reference sequence). CDR3 region: CASSRISSGGNTGELFF. The CDR3 nucleotides read TGTGCCAGTAGTAGAATCTCTAGCGGAGGGAACACCGGGGAGCTGTTTTTT.

J is TRBJ2-6 and V is TRBV2, with D possibly matching TRBD2 (6 bases). Trimming cost V 4 bases and J 3 bases, with 19 bases left between them. In germline, CDR1 is SNHLY, CDR2 FYNNEI. The CDR3 runs 18 residues. In DNA, the CDR3 is TGTGCCAGCAGTGTCAAGTCTCCTTCGGGGGTTGGGGCCAACGTCCTGACTTTC. As protein: CASSVKSPSGVGANVLTF.

This clone showed up just a few times. This chain links TRBV7-9 with TRBJ2-7; tentative D call: TRBD1 (6 bases). V dropped 5 bases and J dropped 3 bases, with 14 bases sitting between them. Germline V gives CDR1 SEHNR, CDR2 FQNEAQ (reference sequence). The CDR3 covers 14 residues. This CDR3 is CASSAGAPLYEQYF. The CDR3 DNA follows: TGTGCCAGCAGCGCAGGGGCCCCCCTCTACGAGCAGTACTTC.

This sequence joins TRBV6-5 and TRBJ1-2; 7 bases align to TRBD1. Germline V lookup: CDR1 MNHEY, CDR2 SVGAGI. The CDR3 spans 13 residues. J gave up 3 bases and V 6 bases, and 4 bases lay outside the gene matches. The CDR3 DNA is TGTGCCAGCAGACAGGGGTGGGACTATGGCTACACCTTC. Translated, it gives CASRQGWDYGYTF.

This chain joins TRBV7-2 and TRBJ2-5; 13 nucleotides match TRBD2. The CDR3 totals 18 residues. Trimming cost V 5 bases and J 4 bases; bases outside gene matches: 13. CDR1 is SGHTA, CDR2 FQGNSA, per germline. The CDR3 nucleotides are TGTGCCAGCAGCCAGGGTGGACTAGCGGGAGCTCGGGGAGAGACCCAGTACTTC. Amino acids: CASSQGGLAGARGETQYF.

This clone has just a few counts. The chain combines TRBV7-2 with TRBJ2-3, with 10 bases lining up with TRBD1. V was pared by 5 bases and J by 4 bases, with 6 bases of the junction left unmatched. The CDR3 is made up of 15 amino acids. Germline loops: CDR1 SGHTA, CDR2 FQGNSA. CDR3 loop: CASSPTGGGSDTQYF. CDR3 sequence (DNA): TGTGCCAGCAGCCCGACAGGGGGCGGCTCAGATACGCAGTATTTT.

This clone showed up just a few times. The rearrangement uses TRBV5-4 and TRBJ2-3; maybe TRBD2 (6 bases). This CDR3 has 15 residues. V was shortened by 2 bases and J by 7 bases, with 17 bases between the two germline ends. CDR1 and CDR2 from the germline V gene are SGHNT and YYREEE (reference sequence). CDR3: CASSFSGNRGNTQYF. CDR3 nucleotide sequence: TGTGCCAGCAGCTTTAGCGGAAATCGAGGCAATACGCAGTATTTT.

The gene calls are TRBV7-2 and TRBJ2-1, with D tentatively TRBD2 (5 bases). V dropped 7 bases and J dropped 1 base, with 17 bases sitting between them. This CDR3 has 16 amino acids. Germline assignment: CDR1 SGHTA and CDR2 FQGNSA. The CDR3 reads CASIDYPLSSYNEQFF. The CDR3 coding sequence is TGTGCCAGCATCGACTACCCGCTTTCGTCCTACAATGAGCAGTTCTTC.

This clone showed up just a few times. The rearrangement uses TRBV2 and TRBJ2-1; 9 nucleotides line up with TRBD2. Germline lookup yields CDR1 SNHLY and CDR2 FYNNEI. This CDR3 is built from 18 residues. V shed 8 bases, J shed 2 bases, and the junction held 16 bases outside the gene matches. CDR3 DNA sequence: TGTGCCAGCTACCGAGGAACGGGGGGCGGGAGGGCCTACAATGAGCAGTTCTTC. Its translation: CASYRGTGGGRAYNEQFF.

The chain carries TRBV10-3 and TRBJ2-7; D remains unclear. V lost 6 bases, J lost 6 bases, and 3 bases lay in between. The CDR3 runs to 9 residues. Germline V gene data show CDR1 as ENHRY and CDR2 as SYGVKD. The CDR3 here is CAISGEQYF. CDR3 nucleotide sequence: TGTGCCATCAGCGGCGAGCAGTACTTC.

The rearrangement joins TRBV9 to TRBJ2-7, with 9 bases fitting TRBD2. The CDR3 sequence is 15 residues long. The germline CDR1 and CDR2 sequences are SGDLS and YYNGEE. V lost 0 bases and J lost 6; bases outside the gene matches: 7. As DNA, the CDR3 is TGTGCCAGCAGCGTAGATGTAGCGGGAGTCTCCGAGCAGTACTTC. It codes for CASSVDVAGVSEQYF.

This clone was counted a few times. V gene TRBV30 combines with J gene TRBJ1-1; a possible D gene is TRBD1 (5 bases). The germline V gene encodes CDR1 GTSNPN and CDR2 SVGIG (reference sequence). The CDR3 totals 16 residues. Trimming took 5 bases from V and 1 from J, leaving 20 bases between them. Here the CDR3 reads CAWSTGTSGGNTEAFF. In DNA form, the CDR3 reads TGTGCCTGGTCCACCGGGACGTCCGGGGGGAACACTGAAGCTTTCTTT.

The chain is built from TRBV2 and TRBJ2-1; 7 bases fit TRBD2. The CDR3 has 12 residues. Germline V lookup: CDR1 SNHLY, CDR2 FYNNEI. V gave up 6 bases and J gave up 10 bases; unmatched junction bases: 6. The CDR3 DNA is TGTGCCAGCAGCACACGGGGGGACGAGCAGTTCTTC. Translated, it gives CASSTRGDEQFF.

The chain joins TRBV30 to TRBJ2-5; TRBD2 is a possible D gene (6 bases). Per germline, CDR1 GTSNPN and CDR2 SVGIG (reference sequence). The V gene lost 0 bases and the J gene lost 9 bases, with 17 bases spanning the gap. The CDR3 contains 14 residues. The DNA of the CDR3 is TGTGCCTGGAGTGTACGGGGGTCCGGGCAGGCCCAGTACTTC. This codes for CAWSVRGSGQAQYF. The whole variable domain, filled in from reference TRBV30 and TRBJ2-5, reads SQTIHQWPATLVQPVGSPLSLECTVEGTSNPNLYWYRQAAGRGLQLLFYSVGIGQISSEVPQNLSASRPQDRQFILSSKKLLLSDSGFYLCAWSVRGSGQAQYFGPGTRLLVL.

A single count supports this clone. The rearrangement links TRBV18 to TRBJ2-6, with a weak D call TRBD1 (5 bases). Germline V gives CDR1 KGHSH, CDR2 LQKENI. The V end was cut by 4 bases, the J end by 4 bases, with 5 bases between. This CDR3 has 13 amino acids. CDR3 loop: CASSQGGANVLTF. In DNA, the CDR3 is TGTGCCAGCTCACAGGGGGGGGCCAACGTCCTGACTTTC.

This clone was picked up many times. The rearrangement uses TRBV7-2 and TRBJ2-1; 7 bases map to TRBD1. The CDR3 consists of 17 residues. V was clipped by 5 bases and J by 4 bases; unmatched bases: 14. The V gene's germline CDR1 is SGHTA and CDR2 FQGNSA. The chain's CDR3 is CASSPIPGTEHYNEQFF. The CDR3 region has the DNA TGTGCCAGCAGCCCCATCCCCGGGACAGAGCATTACAATGAGCAGTTCTTC.

This clone was detected only a few times. The rearrangement uses TRBV7-9 and TRBJ1-5; no clear D. Per the germline V gene, CDR1 is SEHNR and CDR2 is FQNEAQ (reference sequence). The CDR3 totals 15 residues. V was shortened by 1 base and J by 1 base, with 8 bases between the two germline ends. The CDR3 bases are TGTGCCAGCAGCTTAGGGTCGGCGAGCAATCAGCCCCAGCATTTT. This translates into CASSLGSASNQPQHF.

This clone was detected a few times. CDR3 in amino acids: CASNQLAGGFNEQFF. The CDR3 region has the DNA TGTGCCAGCAACCAACTAGCGGGAGGTTTTAATGAGCAGTTCTTC. The V gene is TRBV28, the J gene TRBJ2-1, with TRBD2 identical over 12 bases. The germline V gene has CDR1 MDHEN and CDR2 SYDVKM. The CDR3 extends over 15 amino acids. The V gene end was trimmed by 7 bases and the J gene end by 7 bases; junction bases not matched to a gene: 8. Filled out from reference TRBV28 and TRBJ2-1, the complete variable domain reads DVKVTQSSRYLVKRTGEKVFLECVQDMDHENMFWYRQDPGLGLRLIYFSYDVKMKEKGDIPEGYSVSREKKERFSLILESASTNQTSMYLCASNQLAGGFNEQFFGPGTRLTVL.

This clone was observed a few times. The chain joins TRBV11-1 to TRBJ2-3; D might be TRBD2 (5 bases). CDR1 SGHAT and CDR2 FQDESV come from the germline V gene (reference sequence). The ends were cut back, 3 bases at V and 6 bases at J, with 13 bases in the middle. The length of the CDR3 is 14 residues. The CDR3 DNA reads as TGTGCCAGCAGCTTCATGAGGGCGGATGATACGCAGTATTTT. This gives the protein CASSFMRADDTQYF.

This clone appeared once. J is TRBJ1-2 and V is TRBV5-4, with D tentatively TRBD1 (6 bases). V dropped 1 base and J dropped 5 bases, with 9 bases sitting between them. There are 13 residues in the CDR3. Germline assignment: CDR1 SGHNT and CDR2 YYREEE (reference sequence). CDR3 in amino acids: CASSLLRGYGYTF. The CDR3 region has the DNA TGTGCCAGCAGCTTGCTCAGGGGTTATGGCTACACCTTC.